The entry that follows covers one T cell receptor beta chain sequence. The antigen remains undetermined. A much larger clonotype is one base distant, so this may be a read error. Germline V gene lookup returns CDR1 LNHDA and CDR2 SQIVND (reference sequence). The V and J ends lost 5 bases and 9 bases, in that order; junction bases with no gene match: 14. This CDR3 spans 15 amino acids. The data originate from a study of regulatory T cells in long-lasting Graves disease. Study-wide results and limits: Favored gene segments in persistent disease were TRBV28, TRBJ1-2 and TRBJ2-5.

Investigators prepared the TCR beta libraries by applying iRepertoire HTBI primers and Arm-PCR of CDR3 regions. In the source study's methods: The identification of approximately 62 TRBV and roughly 14 TRBJ segments was made across samples. TCRdb recomputed calls from the multiplex PCR reads with MiXCR, one row per CDR3 protein. The V and J calls, along with clone size, are taken from TCRdb and not from the paper's own processing. The sample shows some 430,000 distinct CDR3 sequences, about 22% of them seen only once. Time point described: persistent/refractory GD, antithyroid drugs over 5 years with positive TRAb. After RNA was extracted from PBMCs, the TCR library was made from it.

This sequence was found in a female donor with Graves disease. The sequencing here drew on peripheral blood mononuclear cells (PBMCs), taken when the disease was refractory, from a patient treated with antithyroid drugs. V usage is TRBV19 and J usage is TRBJ2-5; 8 bases map to TRBD1. CDR3 coding DNA: TGTGCCAGTAGTTTCGCGGGATCACAGGGGGAGGCCCAGTACTTC. Protein: CASSFAGSQGEAQYF.